Listed below are T cell receptor beta chains from one sample, sequenced in a study of cytomegalovirus exposure and HLA in healthy donors. Only in-frame clones appear in the TCRdb table, and some are missing; sequencing was by immunoSEQ multiplex PCR. The sample contains about 110,000 clones, around 75% of which appear only once. The sample comprised PBMCs. The receptor source for this set is a man aged 40-49 years in good health and CMV-seronegative. CDR3s include the opening cysteine and the closing phenylalanine or tryptophan. The D gene is left open where the match is weak. The size field is filled for only some rows; it gives once, few, many or a size class.

TGTGCCAGCAGCGTAGGCCCAACAGTCAATGAGCAGTTCTTC	CASSVGPTVNEQFF	NA	TRBV9	once	TRBJ2-1
TGTGCCAGCAGCTTACGGGGAGCTGGGGCCAACGTCCTGACTTTC	CASSLRGAGANVLTF	NA	TRBV7-8	NA	TRBJ2-6
TGTGCCAGCAGAGAACCCGGGACAGGGGGCTATGGCTACACCTTC	CASREPGTGGYGYTF	TRBD1	TRBV6-5	NA	TRBJ1-2
TGTGCCAGCAGCTTGTCCACAGGGAGCAACGAGCAGTACTTC	CASSLSTGSNEQYF	NA	TRBV5-6	NA	TRBJ2-7
TGTGCCAGCAGCCGCTCCCCAACGGCGGGGGTCACTGAAGCTTTCTTT	CASSRSPTAGVTEAFF	NA	TRBV7-2	NA	TRBJ1-1
TGTGCCAGCAGCTTAGGCCCCCTAGCTATTGGGGAAAAACTGTTTTTT	CASSLGPLAIGEKLFF	NA	TRBV11-2	few	TRBJ1-4
TGTGCCAGCAGCGTGAGACTAGCGACAGATACGCAGTATTTT	CASSVRLATDTQYF	TRBD2	TRBV5-4	NA	TRBJ2-3
TGTGCCAGCAGCTTAGCGCCAGAATTGGGGGCCAACGTCCTGACTTTC	CASSLAPELGANVLTF	NA	TRBV7-2	NA	TRBJ2-6
TGTGCCAGCAGCCGGGACAGGGGAGGGACAGATACGCAGTATTTT	CASSRDRGGTDTQYF	TRBD1	TRBV5-6	NA	TRBJ2-3
TGTGCCAGCAGTGAGCGGGGGGGCACAGATACGCAGTATTTT	CASSERGGTDTQYF	TRBD2	TRBV6-4	few	TRBJ2-3
TGCAGCGCCATACCCCCGGACAGGCCGTTCTACGAGCAGTACTTC	CSAIPPDRPFYEQYF	TRBD1	TRBV29-1	NA	TRBJ2-7
TGTGCCAGCAGCCCCGACAGTCCCAGCTCCTACGAGCAGTACTTC	CASSPDSPSSYEQYF	NA	TRBV21-1	NA	TRBJ2-7
TGCGCCAGCAGCTTGGAGGGCCAGGGGGCCCTCGAGCAGTACTTC	CASSLEGQGALEQYF	TRBD1	TRBV5-1	few	TRBJ2-7
TGTGCCACCGGAATCGACAGAAACACTGAAGCTTTCTTT	CATGIDRNTEAFF	NA	TRBV15	few	TRBJ1-1
TGTGCCAGCAGCTGGGGGGTAGAAGCTAATGAAAAACTGTTTTTT	CASSWGVEANEKLFF	NA	TRBV5-5	NA	TRBJ1-4
TGTGCCAGCAGCTTGGGGGTGCCAGGGCGTTACTACGAGCAGTACTTC	CASSLGVPGRYYEQYF	NA	TRBV5-4	NA	TRBJ2-7
TGTGCCAGCAGTTCCTTAGCGGGGGGATCCTACGAGCAGTACTTC	CASSSLAGGSYEQYF	TRBD2	TRBV27	NA	TRBJ2-7
TGCGCCAGCAGGCAGGATATACAAGAGACCCAGTACTTC	CASRQDIQETQYF	NA	TRBV5-1	NA	TRBJ2-5
TGTGCCAGCAGCGTAGAAGGACAGGGGGCATTAGAAGCTTTCTTT	CASSVEGQGALEAFF	TRBD1	TRBV9	NA	TRBJ1-1
TGTGCCACCAGCAGAGGGGCAGTATACGAGCAGTACTTC	CATSRGAVYEQYF	NA	TRBV15	NA	TRBJ2-7
TGTGCCAGCAGACGACAGAGCGATACGCAGTATTTT	CASRRQSDTQYF	NA	TRBV2	once	TRBJ2-3
TGTGCCAGCAGCCCCGGGACTAGCGGGGGGGATACGCAGTATTTT	CASSPGTSGGDTQYF	TRBD2	TRBV28	NA	TRBJ2-3
TGTGCCAGCAGTCCAGAACAGGGGGGCAATGAGCAGTTCTTC	CASSPEQGGNEQFF	TRBD1	TRBV2	NA	TRBJ2-1
TGTGCCAGTAGGCTCGGGGGGGCTGACTACAATGAGCAGTTCTTC	CASRLGGADYNEQFF	TRBD2	TRBV19	once	TRBJ2-1
TGTGCCAGCAGTTTCGGGACTCCTCTAGCTGAGCAGTACTTC	CASSFGTPLAEQYF	NA	TRBV6-5	NA	TRBJ2-7
TGCGCCAGCAGCACCGGGGTCCGGGAGCTGTTTTTT	CASSTGVRELFF	NA	TRBV5-1	few	TRBJ2-2
TGCGCCAGCACCTCAGCGGGGGGGCCTAATGAGCAGTTCTTC	CASTSAGGPNEQFF	TRBD2	TRBV10-2	few	TRBJ2-1
TGTGCCAGCAGCGTATCCCCGACAGAGAAAGAGACCCAGTACTTC	CASSVSPTEKETQYF	NA	TRBV9	NA	TRBJ2-5
TGTGCCAGCAAAACAGGGTTGGGTTTGCTTAGCAATCAGCCCCAGCATTTT	CASKTGLGLLSNQPQHF	NA	TRBV2	NA	TRBJ1-5
TGTGCCAGCAGCTTAGTTCGACTGCCTCGGGGGGATACGCAGTATTTT	CASSLVRLPRGDTQYF	NA	TRBV11-2	once	TRBJ2-3
TGTGCCAGTTCGCGGGGGGGCAGCACAGATACGCAGTATTTT	CASSRGGSTDTQYF	TRBD2	TRBV9	NA	TRBJ2-3
TGCGCCAGCAGCTGGTCGACAGGAAGCACTGAAGCTTTCTTT	CASSWSTGSTEAFF	NA	TRBV5-1	NA	TRBJ1-1
TGTGCCAGCAGTTACGGCGAGGGTCGGGCCTACGAGCAGTACTTC	CASSYGEGRAYEQYF	NA	TRBV6-5	few	TRBJ2-7
TGTGCCAGCAGCCTTAGCGGGGAGACAGGAGGCCCAGATACGCAGTATTTT	CASSLSGETGGPDTQYF	TRBD2	TRBV5-6	NA	TRBJ2-3
TGTGCCAGCAGCGTAGGGACAGGGTTTTTCAACGAGCAGTACTTC	CASSVGTGFFNEQYF	TRBD1	TRBV9	NA	TRBJ2-7
TGTGCCAGCCGCGACAGGGGATCTGGAAACACCATATATTTT	CASRDRGSGNTIYF	TRBD1	TRBV6-6	few	TRBJ1-3
TGTGCCACCGGACAGGTAGCTAACTATGGCTACACCTTC	CATGQVANYGYTF	TRBD1	TRBV19	NA	TRBJ1-2
TGTGCCAGTAGTATAGGACTGCTACAAGAGACCCAGTACTTC	CASSIGLLQETQYF	NA	TRBV19	NA	TRBJ2-5
TGTGCCAGCAGTTTAAACCGGGGGGGAACGCAGTATTTT	CASSLNRGGTQYF	TRBD2	TRBV27	NA	TRBJ2-3
TGTGCCAGCTCACCACGTGACAGTCCCTACGAGCAGTACTTC	CASSPRDSPYEQYF	NA	TRBV18	NA	TRBJ2-7